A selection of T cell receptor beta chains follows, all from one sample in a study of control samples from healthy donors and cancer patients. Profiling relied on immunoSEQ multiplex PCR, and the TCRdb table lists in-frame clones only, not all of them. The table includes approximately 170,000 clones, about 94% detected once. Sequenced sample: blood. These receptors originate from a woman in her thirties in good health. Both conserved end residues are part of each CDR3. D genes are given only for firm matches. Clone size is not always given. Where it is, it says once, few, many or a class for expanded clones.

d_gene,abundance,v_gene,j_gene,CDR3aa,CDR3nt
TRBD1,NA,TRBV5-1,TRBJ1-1,CASSPPTGMNTEAFF,TGCGCCAGCAGCCCACCGACAGGGATGAACACTGAAGCTTTCTTT
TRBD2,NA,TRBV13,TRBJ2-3,CASSQKTSGRDTQYF,TGTGCCAGCAGCCAAAAGACTAGCGGGAGAGATACGCAGTATTTT
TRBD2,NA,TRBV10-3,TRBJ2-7,CAISGLGSYEQYF,TGTGCCATCAGCGGACTAGGGTCCTACGAGCAGTACTTC
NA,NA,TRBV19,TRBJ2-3,CASSMGAGFTDTQYF,TGTGCCAGTAGTATGGGGGCAGGGTTCACAGATACGCAGTATTTT
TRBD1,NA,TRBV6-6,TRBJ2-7,CASSRGGAEYEQYF,TGTGCCAGCAGTAGAGGGGGCGCAGAGTACGAGCAGTACTTC
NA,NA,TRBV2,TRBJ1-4,CASKVRENEKLFF,TGTGCCAGCAAAGTTAGGGAGAATGAAAAACTGTTTTTT
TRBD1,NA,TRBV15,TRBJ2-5,CATSTILTGTVGRETQYF,TGTGCCACCAGCACAATCTTAACCGGGACAGTCGGACGAGAGACCCAGTACTTC
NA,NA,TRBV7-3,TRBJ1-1,CASSIVAGMNTEAFF,TGTGCCAGCAGTATTGTGGCAGGGATGAACACTGAAGCTTTCTTT
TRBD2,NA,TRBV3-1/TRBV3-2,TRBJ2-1,CASIDGTSVYNEQFF,TGTGCCAGCATTGACGGGACTAGCGTTTACAATGAGCAGTTCTTC
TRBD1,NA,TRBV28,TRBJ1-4,CASSKGQGPLNEKLFF,TGTGCCAGCAGTAAGGGACAGGGGCCACTAAATGAAAAACTGTTTTTT
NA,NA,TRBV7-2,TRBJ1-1,CASTQGRVNTEAFF,TGTGCCAGCACTCAGGGTCGGGTGAACACTGAAGCTTTCTTT
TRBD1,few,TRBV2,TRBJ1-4,CASSGQGGEKLFF,TGTGCCAGCAGTGGTCAGGGGGGTGAAAAACTGTTTTTT
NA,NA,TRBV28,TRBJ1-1,CASSLRRDEAFF,TGTGCCAGCAGTTTAAGGAGGGATGAAGCTTTCTTT
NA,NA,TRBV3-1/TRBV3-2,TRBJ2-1,CASSQVAISYNEQFF,TGTGCCAGCAGCCAAGTAGCGATTTCCTACAATGAGCAGTTCTTC
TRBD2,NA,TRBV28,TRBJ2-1,CASSFGDGGRNEQFF,TGTGCCAGCAGTTTCGGGGATGGCGGGAGAAATGAGCAGTTCTTC
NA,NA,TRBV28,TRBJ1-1,CASSFTSGGEAFF,TGTGCCAGCAGTTTTACGTCAGGCGGTGAAGCTTTCTTT
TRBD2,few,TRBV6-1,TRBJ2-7,CASSEDLAGGYEQYF,TGTGCCAGCAGTGAAGATCTAGCGGGAGGCTACGAGCAGTACTTC
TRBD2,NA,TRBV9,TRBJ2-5,CASSQTSGRAETQYF,TGTGCCAGCAGCCAGACTAGCGGGAGAGCAGAGACCCAGTACTTC
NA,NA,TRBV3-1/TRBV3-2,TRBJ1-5,CASSHHGSNQPQHF,TGTGCCAGCAGCCACCACGGCTCCAATCAGCCCCAGCATTTT
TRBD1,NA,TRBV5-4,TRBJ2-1,CASNAQGAAYNEQFF,TGTGCCAGCAACGCACAGGGGGCCGCCTACAATGAGCAGTTCTTC
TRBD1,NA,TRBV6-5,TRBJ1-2,CASSYWGQAGVNGYTF,TGTGCCAGCAGTTACTGGGGACAGGCCGGTGTGAACGGCTACACCTTC
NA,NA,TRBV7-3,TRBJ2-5,CASSLIPQETQYF,TGTGCCAGCAGCTTAATACCGCAAGAGACCCAGTACTTC
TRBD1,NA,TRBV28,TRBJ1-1,CASAYRGNTEAFF,TGTGCCAGCGCTTACAGGGGGAACACTGAAGCTTTCTTT
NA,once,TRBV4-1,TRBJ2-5,CASSQGLQGVETQYF,TGCGCCAGCAGCCAAGGACTTCAGGGTGTGGAGACCCAGTACTTC
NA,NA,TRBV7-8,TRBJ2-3,CATSISVVSTDTQYF,TGTGCCACCTCAATCAGTGTCGTAAGCACAGATACGCAGTATTTT
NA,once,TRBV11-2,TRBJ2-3,CASSLISGPRTDTQYF,TGTGCCAGCAGCCTAATAAGCGGGCCCCGCACAGATACGCAGTATTTT
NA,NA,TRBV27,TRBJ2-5,CASSPHNGDETQYF,TGTGCCAGCAGTCCTCATAATGGTGATGAGACCCAGTACTTC
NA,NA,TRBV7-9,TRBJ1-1,CASSFAGTHNTEAFF,TGTGCCAGCAGCTTCGCCGGGACCCACAACACTGAAGCTTTCTTT
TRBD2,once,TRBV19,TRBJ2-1,CASSPEGLAAYNEQFF,TGTGCCAGTAGCCCCGAAGGGCTAGCGGCCTACAATGAGCAGTTCTTC
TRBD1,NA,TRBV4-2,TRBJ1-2,CASSQGTGIGYTF,TGTGCCAGCAGCCAAGGGACAGGGATTGGCTACACCTTC
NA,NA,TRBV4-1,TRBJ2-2,CASSQMSTGNTGELFF,TGCGCCAGCAGCCAAATGTCCACAGGGAACACCGGGGAGCTGTTTTTT
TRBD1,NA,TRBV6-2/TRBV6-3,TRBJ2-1,CASSHLRTGNNEQFF,TGTGCCAGCAGTCATCTCCGGACAGGGAATAATGAGCAGTTCTTC
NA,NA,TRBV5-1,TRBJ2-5,CASSLASETQYF,TGCGCCAGCAGCTTGGCCTCCGAGACCCAGTACTTC